The clone carrying this TCR beta chain has a handful of counts. What it binds is unknown. A duration under 3 months, NOSPECS ≥4, CAS ≥3 and moderate-to-severe activity characterized the donors with ophthalmopathy. The data derive from a study of Graves' ophthalmopathy and Graves' hyperthyroidism. Notes on the study in general: Detected in blood as well were most expanded thyroid clonotypes with frequency above 0.001. Ophthalmopathy progression prediction by the model yielded a sensitivity of approximately 68% and a specificity of 72% to 75%.

Trimming stripped 1 base from V and 3 bases from J, with 10 bases between. Germline CDR1 reads SGHRS; CDR2 reads YFSETQ. The CDR3 spans 15 residues. TCR beta CDR3 regions were amplified from RNA transcripts. Second-round multiplex PCR followed a first-round RT-PCR using HTBI primers. In TCRdb, the multiplex PCR reads were re-called with MiXCR into one record per CDR3 protein. The sample contains about 230,000 distinct CDR3 sequences, roughly 50% of which appear only once. The sequenced sample consisted of peripheral blood. The V gene is TRBV5-1, the J gene TRBJ2-2; D is unclear. The receptor was isolated from an adult man with Graves' ophthalmopathy. The CDR3 reads CASSLLAEHTGELFF. The CDR3 DNA reads TGCGCCAGCAGCTTGTTGGCGGAACACACCGGGGAGCTGTTTTTT. The variable domain in full, completed from reference TRBV5-1 and TRBJ2-2, reads KAGVTQTPRYLIKTRGQQVTLSCSPISGHRSVSWYQQTPGQGLQFLFEYFSETQRNKGNFPGRFSGRQFSNSRSEMNVSTLELGDSALYLCASSLLAEHTGELFFGEGSRLTVL.